Below are 12 T cell receptor beta chains sequenced from a single sample in a study of breast tumors, draining lymph nodes, adjacent tissues. TCRdb re-called the multiplex PCR reads with MiXCR, one entry per CDR3 protein. The profile shows about 230,000 distinct CDR3 sequences, about a third of them singletons. Breast cancer patients provided tissue from their axillary draining lymph nodes. The sample comprised axillary lymph node tissue. Receptor source: a female donor with breast cancer. Some clones in this sample may be carry-over from other donors' samples.

Many counts were recorded for this clonotype. For the CDR3, the DNA is TGCAGCGTTTCGACCCGGGTTAACACCGGGGAGCTGTTTTTT. It translates to CSVSTRVNTGELFF. This chain connects TRBV29-1 to TRBJ2-2; D uncertain. V was shortened by 5 bases and J by 2 bases, with 12 bases between the two germline ends. Germline-derived CDR1 and CDR2 are SQVTM and ANQGSEA. This CDR3 region has 14 residues.

This clonotype was counted ten times or more. The rearrangement uses TRBV3-1 and TRBJ1-2, with 7 bases aligning to TRBD1. V lost 4 bases to trimming and J lost 4 bases; unmatched junction nucleotides: 9. Germline lookup yields CDR1 LGHDT and CDR2 YNNKEL (reference sequence). The CDR3 loop spans 15 amino acids. The CDR3 nucleotides are TGTGCCAGCAGCCCCCGACAGGGAGGTGGCTATGGCTACACCTTC. This encodes CASSPRQGGGYGYTF.

The chain couples TRBV6-6 to TRBJ2-3; 10 bases agree with TRBD2. CDR3 length equals 15 residues. Germline CDR1 and CDR2: MNHNY and SVGAGI (reference sequence). J gave up 3 bases and V 2 bases, and 2 bases lay outside the gene matches. The CDR3 nucleotides read TGTGCCAGCAGTTACAGCGGGAGGGCTACAGATACGCAGTATTTT. This sequence encodes CASSYSGRATDTQYF.

This clonotype was picked up many times. The chain combines TRBV11-3 with TRBJ2-5; D is perhaps TRBD1 (5 bases). The CDR3 sequence is 14 residues long. The V gene's germline CDR1 is SGHNT and CDR2 YENEEA. Trimming removed 5 bases from V and 1 base from J, with 11 bases in between. The CDR3 bases are TGTGCCAGCAGCCTACGGACAATCCAAGAGACCCAGTACTTC. Translating it yields CASSLRTIQETQYF.

This clonotype was detected ten times or more. The chain links TRBV11-2 to TRBJ1-2; possibly TRBD1 for D (5 bases). Germline CDR1 reads SGHAT; CDR2 reads FQNNGV. There are 16 residues in the CDR3. With 5 bases removed from V and 0 bases from J, the gap between germline ends came to 16 bases. The CDR3 DNA sequence: TGTGCCAGCAGCGCCCGGGGGGGAGGACCTAACTATGGCTACACCTTC. Translating gives CASSARGGGPNYGYTF.

This clonotype was seen many times. The V gene is TRBV6-5, the J gene TRBJ2-1, with D possibly TRBD1 on 5 matching bases. Trimming shortened V by 4 bases and J by 8 bases, and 15 bases separated the two germline ends. The CDR3 is made up of 14 amino acids. Germline loops: CDR1 MNHEY, CDR2 SVGAGI. The CDR3 nucleotides read TGTGCCAGCAGTTTCAGGGCGGTCCTCCATGAGCAGTTCTTC. Translating gives CASSFRAVLHEQFF.

This clonotype appeared a few times. The chain carries TRBV12-3 or TRBV12-4 and TRBJ2-4, with no clear D. The CDR3 length is 16 residues. V lost 0 bases to trimming and J lost 4 bases, with 13 bases between them. CDR3 DNA: TGTGCCAGCAGTTTAGCGGAAAACCCAAGAAAAAACATTCAGTACTTC. Translated, it gives CASSLAENPRKNIQYF.

The chain couples TRBV14 to TRBJ2-5; 7 bases fit TRBD1. The CDR3 has 17 amino acids. Per germline, CDR1 SGHDN and CDR2 FVKESK. V trimming: 1 base; J trimming: 5 bases; junction bases outside the gene matches: 13. The CDR3 sequence: CASSQGGRGSSYETQYF. CDR3 sequence (DNA): TGTGCCAGCAGCCAAGGGGGCAGGGGGAGCTCCTACGAGACCCAGTACTTC.

With regard to this clonotype: One base away lies a much larger clone, so this may be a sequencing read error. V and J are TRBV20-1 and TRBJ2-1; TRBD2 agrees at 7 bases. Germline CDR1 is DFQATT and CDR2 is SNEGSKA (reference sequence). The CDR3 consists of 17 residues. CDR3 in amino acids: CGARDRTGGGGYNAQFF. The CDR3 DNA is TGCGGTGCTAGAGATAGGACGGGAGGTGGAGGATACAATGCGCAGTTCTTC.

This clonotype was counted ten times or more. This sequence joins TRBV20-1 and TRBJ2-7, with 7 bases lining up with TRBD2. CDR3 size: 13 residues. Germline V gene lookup returns CDR1 DFQATT and CDR2 SNEGSKA (reference sequence). J gave up 6 bases and V 7 bases, and 12 bases lay outside the gene matches. CDR3 DNA sequence: TGCAGTGTGCATGGCGGGAGTAGAGGCGAGCAGTACTTC. This gives the protein CSVHGGSRGEQYF.

This clonotype has a count of ten or more. The chain recombines TRBV19 with TRBJ1-5; TRBD1 matches 8 bases. The J segment lost 2 bases and the V segment lost 4 bases, leaving 4 bases of the junction unmatched. Germline CDR1 and CDR2: LNHDA and SQIVND (reference sequence). The CDR3 consists of 15 residues. This CDR3 reads CASSTLDRGNQPQHF. The DNA of the CDR3 is TGTGCCAGTAGTACCCTGGACAGGGGCAATCAGCCCCAGCATTTT.

The rearrangement uses TRBV6-6 and TRBJ2-1; D is possibly TRBD2 (6 bases). The CDR3 is 15 amino acids. The ends were cut back, 5 bases at V and 7 bases at J, with 18 bases in the middle. Germline V CDR1 and CDR2: MNHNY, SVGAGI (reference sequence). The DNA of the CDR3 is TGTGCCAGCAGTCACGCCATGGGACTCCAAAATGAGCAGTTCTTC. Its protein product is CASSHAMGLQNEQFF.